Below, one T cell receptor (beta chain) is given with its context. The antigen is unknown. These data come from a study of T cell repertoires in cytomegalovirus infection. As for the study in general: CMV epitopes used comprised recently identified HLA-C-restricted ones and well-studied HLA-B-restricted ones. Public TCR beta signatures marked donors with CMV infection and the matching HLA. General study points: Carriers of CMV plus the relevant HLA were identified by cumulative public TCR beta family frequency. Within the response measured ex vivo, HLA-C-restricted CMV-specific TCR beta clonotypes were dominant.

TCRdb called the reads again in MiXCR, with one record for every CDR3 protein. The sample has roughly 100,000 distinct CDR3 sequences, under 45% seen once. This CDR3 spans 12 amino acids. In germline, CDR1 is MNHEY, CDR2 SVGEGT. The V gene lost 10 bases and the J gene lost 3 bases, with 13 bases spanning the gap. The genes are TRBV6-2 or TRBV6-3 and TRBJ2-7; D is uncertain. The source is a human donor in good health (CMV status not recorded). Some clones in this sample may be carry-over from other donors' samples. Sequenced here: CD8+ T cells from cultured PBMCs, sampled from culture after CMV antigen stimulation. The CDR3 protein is CATHNGDYEQYF. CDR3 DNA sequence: TGTGCCACCCATAACGGCGACTACGAGCAGTACTTC.